The 26 T cell receptor beta chains listed next were all sequenced from one sample in a study of vaccination and CD4 T cells after COVID-19. Cultured CD4+ T cell DNA was sequenced using the Oncomine TCR Beta short-read assay. TCRdb re-called the PCR reads through MiXCR, storing one row per CDR3 protein. This sample has 13,000 or so distinct CDR3 sequences, with just under 35% found just once. Their antigens are not known. Treatment given: 10-day PBMC culture with coronavirus spike peptide pools or control peptides (ViraFEST assay). The sample comprised CD4+ T cells from blood, cultured in vitro. Every receptor here comes from a human donor who had recovered from COVID-19.

Only a few counts were recorded for this clonotype. This chain uses TRBV20-1 with TRBJ1-2; 10 bases match TRBD1. The CDR3 has 16 residues. CDR1 is DFQATT and CDR2 is SNEGSKA in the germline V gene (reference sequence). V shed 3 bases, J shed 7 bases, and the junction held 14 bases outside the gene matches. The CDR3 loop reads CSASRTGGMIIGGYTF. CDR3 bases: TGCAGTGCTAGTCGGACAGGGGGGATGATTATCGGTGGCTACACCTTC.

The CDR3 coding sequence is TGTGCCAGCAGTTACTCCAACAGGGCCACCGGGGAGCTGTTTTTT. This translates into CASSYSNRATGELFF. The V and J genes are TRBV6-5 and TRBJ2-2; D might be TRBD1 (6 bases). CDR1 and CDR2 from the germline V gene are MNHEY and SVGAGI. The CDR3 is made up of 15 amino acids. Trimming pared 0 bases from V and 4 bases from J, leaving 9 bases between.

Judged by abundance, this clonotype is medium-sized. The rearrangement links TRBV20-1 to TRBJ2-3, with TRBD2 identical over 7 bases. CDR1 DFQATT and CDR2 SNEGSKA come from the germline V gene (reference sequence). Germline trimming cut 6 bases from V and 1 base from J; bases unmatched to any gene: 4. The CDR3 covers 13 residues. The CDR3 sequence: CSARDYRTDTQYF. CDR3 DNA: TGCAGTGCCCGGGACTACCGCACAGATACGCAGTATTTT.

As to this clonotype: Sequence at one end of the junction differs from germline and may be a read error. The chain recombines TRBV7-6 with TRBJ1-6; possibly TRBD1 for D (5 bases). The CDR3 consists of 16 residues. Germline V CDR1 and CDR2: SGHVS, FNYEAQ. The CDR3 DNA sequence: TGTGTCAGCAGCTTAGCGAGGCGGGGCGGGTATTCACCCCTCCACTTT. Translation: CVSSLARRGGYSPLHF. Combining the CDR3 with reference TRBV7-6 and TRBJ1-6 gives the whole variable domain GAGVSQSPRYKVTKRGQDVALRCDPISGHVSLYWYRQALGQGPEFLTYFNYEAQQDKSGLPNDRFSAERPEGSISTLTIQRTEQRDSAMYRCVSSLARRGGYSPLHFGNGTRLTVT.

The genes are TRBV27 and TRBJ2-1, with TRBD2 matching over 14 bases. CDR3 length: 16 amino acids. The V and J ends lost 4 bases and 8 bases, in that order; junction bases with no gene match: 7. Germline CDR1 is MNHEY and CDR2 is SMNVEV (reference sequence). Here the CDR3 DNA reads TGTGCCAGCAGTTCCTATGGACTAGCGGGAGGCTATGAGCAGTTCTTC. This gives the protein CASSSYGLAGGYEQFF.

There are a few counts of this clonotype. In DNA form, the CDR3 reads TGCAGTGCTAGTTGGGGGGCCAATCAGCCCCAGCATTTT. Amino acid sequence: CSASWGANQPQHF. This rearrangement joins TRBV20-1 to TRBJ1-5; maybe TRBD1 (6 bases). Germline CDR1 and CDR2: DFQATT and SNEGSKA (reference sequence). V was clipped by 3 bases and J by 3 bases, with 9 bases between them. CDR3 length equals 13 residues.

The rearrangement uses TRBV28 and TRBJ2-4; 13 bases are shared with TRBD2. The CDR3 length is 14 residues. In germline, CDR1 is MDHEN, CDR2 SYDVKM. This CDR3 is CASGTSGTKNIQYF. Here the CDR3 DNA reads TGTGCTTCGGGGACTAGCGGGACCAAAAACATTCAGTACTTC.

The DNA for the CDR3 is TGTGCCAGCAGCTTGGGGACTAGCGGGAGGAATGAGCAGTTCTTC. It specifies CASSLGTSGRNEQFF. The chain combines TRBV11-1 with TRBJ2-1; 15 bases align to TRBD2. The CDR3 consists of 15 residues. With V trimmed by 3 bases and J by 7 bases, 1 base remained unmatched. Germline CDR1 is SGHAT and CDR2 is FQDESV (reference sequence).

V gene TRBV7-6 combines with J gene TRBJ2-3; no clear D. CDR1 and CDR2 from the germline V gene are SGHVS and FNYEAQ. The CDR3 is 13 residues long. V was shortened by 5 bases and J by 0 bases, with 6 bases between the two germline ends. CDR3: CASSALSTDTQYF. The CDR3 nucleotides read TGTGCCAGCAGCGCCCTAAGCACAGATACGCAGTATTTT. Filled out from reference TRBV7-6 and TRBJ2-3, the complete variable domain reads GAGVSQSPRYKVTKRGQDVALRCDPISGHVSLYWYRQALGQGPEFLTYFNYEAQQDKSGLPNDRFSAERPEGSISTLTIQRTEQRDSAMYRCASSALSTDTQYFGPGTRLTVL.

Only a few counts were recorded for this clonotype. The genes are TRBV20-1 and TRBJ2-3; no firm D call. The CDR3 is 15 residues long. V was shortened by 0 bases and J by 0 bases, with 10 bases between the two germline ends. Germline assignment: CDR1 DFQATT and CDR2 SNEGSKA (reference sequence). This CDR3 reads CSARDWTSSTDTQYF. CDR3 DNA sequence: TGCAGTGCTAGAGATTGGACGTCTAGCACAGATACGCAGTATTTT.

This sequence joins TRBV6-5 and TRBJ2-3; 8 positions agree with TRBD2. Germline CDR1 and CDR2: MNHEY and SVGAGI. Trimming cost V 0 bases and J 3 bases; bases outside gene matches: 5. The CDR3 sequence is 16 residues long. CDR3 in amino acids: CASSYSSGGATDTQYF. CDR3 nucleotides: TGTGCCAGCAGTTACTCTTCGGGAGGGGCAACAGATACGCAGTATTTT.

The CDR3 spells CASSQGLIMTNTGELFF. CDR3 DNA sequence: TGCGCCAGCAGCCAAGGACTGATAATGACGAACACCGGGGAGCTGTTTTTT. This chain links TRBV4-3 with TRBJ2-2; D call uncertain. This CDR3 contains 17 residues. The germline V gene encodes CDR1 LGHNA and CDR2 YSLEER. Trimming left V 1 base short and J 0 bases short, with 12 bases between.

By share of the sample, this clonotype is large. The chain recombines TRBV5-4 with TRBJ1-3; D is unresolved. Per the germline V gene, CDR1 is SGHNT and CDR2 is YYREEE (reference sequence). The CDR3 is 13 amino acids. The V end lost 2 bases, the J end lost 2 bases, and 5 bases lay between the germline ends. The CDR3 DNA follows: TGTGCCAGCAGCTTTGGGGCTGGAAACACCATATATTTT. Amino acid sequence: CASSFGAGNTIYF.

The chain joins TRBV18 to TRBJ2-1; the D gene could be TRBD1 or TRBD2 (7 bases each). Germline CDR1 and CDR2: KGHSH and LQKENI. V was clipped by 7 bases and J by 4 bases, with 17 bases between them. CDR3 size: 15 residues. The chain's CDR3 is CASCPAGQLYNEQFF. The CDR3 DNA reads as TGTGCCAGCTGCCCAGCGGGACAGCTTTACAATGAGCAGTTCTTC.

The chain recombines TRBV5-4 with TRBJ2-3; D perhaps matches TRBD2 (6 bases). CDR3 size: 13 residues. The germline V and J ends were trimmed by 7 bases and 3 bases, with 12 bases remaining between them. Germline CDR1 is SGHNT and CDR2 is YYREEE (reference sequence). CDR3 sequence reads: CASSTSGTDTQYF. The CDR3 DNA is TGTGCCAGCTCGACTAGTGGTACAGATACGCAGTATTTT.

This clonotype was seen only a few times. The CDR3, as DNA: TGCGCCAGCAGCCAAGGAGGTTGGCTCCCGGGACTAGCGGGGAAAGAGACCCAGTACTTC. Translated: CASSQGGWLPGLAGKETQYF. The chain combines TRBV4-1 with TRBJ2-5; the match to TRBD2 covers 13 bases. The germline CDR1 and CDR2 sequences are MGHRA and YSYEKL. Trimming at V came to 1 base and at J to 3 bases, leaving 14 bases not matched to a gene. The CDR3 is 20 amino acids.

V usage is TRBV7-2 and J usage is TRBJ2-1; a possible D gene is TRBD2 (6 bases). The CDR3 has 15 amino acids. V lost 5 bases and J lost 8, with 19 bases in between. CDR1 and CDR2 from the germline V gene are SGHTA and FQGNSA. In nucleotides, the CDR3 is TGTGCCAGCAGCGTAGGCCTGACTAGTTTGGATGAGCAGTTCTTC. It translates to CASSVGLTSLDEQFF.

This chain joins TRBV19 and TRBJ1-1; no reliable D call. Trimming cost V 8 bases and J 4 bases, with 14 bases left between them. This CDR3 is built from 13 residues. CDR1 and CDR2 from the germline V gene are LNHDA and SQIVND (reference sequence). CDR3 coding DNA: TGTGCCAGTTTCTCGATAGGGATCACTGAAGCTTTCTTT. It specifies CASFSIGITEAFF. Full variable domain (remainder filled in from reference TRBV19 and TRBJ1-1): DGGITQSPKYLFRKEGQNVTLSCEQNLNHDAMYWYRQDPGQGLRLIYYSQIVNDFQKGDIAEGYSVSREKKESFPLTVTSAQKNPTAFYLCASFSIGITEAFFGQGTRLTVV.

The CDR3 reads CASSAYNQPQHF. As DNA, the CDR3 is TGTGCCAGCAGCGCCTACAATCAGCCCCAGCATTTT. This sequence joins TRBV7-2 and TRBJ1-5; D gene unclear. The V gene's germline CDR1 is SGHTA and CDR2 FQGNSA. The CDR3 has 12 residues. The ends were cut back, 5 bases at V and 3 bases at J, with 5 bases in the middle. The whole variable domain, filled in from reference TRBV7-2 and TRBJ1-5, reads GAGVSQSPSNKVTEKGKDVELRCDPISGHTALYWYRQSLGQGLEFLIYFQGNSAPDKSGLPSDRFSAERTGGSVSTLTIQRTQQEDSAVYLCASSAYNQPQHFGDGTRLSIL.

The chain carries TRBV27 and TRBJ2-2; 8 bases are shared with TRBD2. This CDR3 spans 15 amino acids. V dropped 4 bases and J dropped 7; count of bases not matched to a gene: 8. Germline V gives CDR1 MNHEY, CDR2 SMNVEV (reference sequence). As DNA, the CDR3 is TGTGCCAGCAGTTCCGACAGCGGGAGAAGCGGGGAGCTGTTTTTT. Its translation: CASSSDSGRSGELFF.

The V and J genes are TRBV2 and TRBJ1-5; D gene uncertain. The CDR3 consists of 14 residues. Trimming cost V 7 bases and J 3 bases, with 13 bases left between them. Germline V lookup: CDR1 SNHLY, CDR2 FYNNEI. CDR3 sequence: CASMRSQNNQPQHF. CDR3 in DNA: TGTGCCAGCATGAGGTCACAGAACAATCAGCCCCAGCATTTT.

This chain links TRBV7-9 with TRBJ2-1, with a tentative D call TRBD2 (5 bases). Between the trimmed V and J ends, which lost 7 bases and 1 base, there was a span of 17 bases. The CDR3 is made up of 16 amino acids. The germline V gene encodes CDR1 SEHNR and CDR2 FQNEAQ (reference sequence). The CDR3 sequence: CASKKAGGGSYNEQFF. The CDR3 DNA sequence: TGTGCCAGCAAGAAAGCTGGAGGAGGATCCTACAATGAGCAGTTCTTC.

The rearrangement links TRBV18 to TRBJ1-1, with D maybe TRBD1 (6 bases). CDR3 length equals 14 residues. Germline-derived CDR1 and CDR2 are KGHSH and LQKENI. Trimming removed 7 bases at V and 1 base at J, with 13 bases between. The CDR3 DNA reads as TGTGCCAGCTGTAAGGGGGTCGGGAACACTGAAGCTTTCTTT. This translates into CASCKGVGNTEAFF.

This clonotype has more than one count but fewer than ten. The chain carries TRBV20-1 and TRBJ2-1; 11 bases fit TRBD2. The germline gives CDR1 DFQATT, CDR2 SNEGSKA (reference sequence). The CDR3 runs 14 residues. Trimming removed 3 bases from V and 8 bases from J; junction bases left unmatched: 6. Here the CDR3 reads CSASASGRMDEQFF. CDR3 bases: TGCAGTGCTAGCGCTAGCGGGAGGATGGATGAGCAGTTCTTC.

V and J are TRBV6-4 and TRBJ2-1, with 10 bases lining up with TRBD2. The J segment lost 9 bases and the V segment lost 7 bases, leaving 12 bases of the junction unmatched. The CDR3 contains 15 residues. Germline CDR1 and CDR2: MRHNA and SNTAGT. The CDR3, as DNA: TGTGCCAGCACCGTATCAGCGGGAGGGTCGGGTGAGCAGTTCTTC. Residues: CASTVSAGGSGEQFF.

V and J are TRBV5-5 and TRBJ2-5; 8 bases match TRBD2. Germline-derived CDR1 and CDR2 are SGHKS and YYEKEE (reference sequence). With 6 bases clipped from V and 7 bases from J, the junction kept 20 bases outside the gene matches. The CDR3 length is 17 residues. The CDR3, as DNA: TGTGCCAGCACCCCTATCGGGAGGGACCCCTTGGACCGGACCCAGTACTTC. Translated: CASTPIGRDPLDRTQYF.